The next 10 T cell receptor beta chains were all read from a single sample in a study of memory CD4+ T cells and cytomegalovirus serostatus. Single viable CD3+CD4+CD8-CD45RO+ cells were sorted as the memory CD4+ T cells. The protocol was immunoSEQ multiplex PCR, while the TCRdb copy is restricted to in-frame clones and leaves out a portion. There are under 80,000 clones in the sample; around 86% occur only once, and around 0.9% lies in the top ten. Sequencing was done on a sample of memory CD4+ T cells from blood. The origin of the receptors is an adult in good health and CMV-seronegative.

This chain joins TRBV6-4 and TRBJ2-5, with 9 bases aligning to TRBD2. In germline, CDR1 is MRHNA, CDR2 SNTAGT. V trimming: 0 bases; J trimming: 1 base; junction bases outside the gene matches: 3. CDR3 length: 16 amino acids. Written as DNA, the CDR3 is TGTGCCAGCAGTGACTCTCTTAGCGGGGGCCAAGAGACCCAGTACTTC. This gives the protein CASSDSLSGGQETQYF.

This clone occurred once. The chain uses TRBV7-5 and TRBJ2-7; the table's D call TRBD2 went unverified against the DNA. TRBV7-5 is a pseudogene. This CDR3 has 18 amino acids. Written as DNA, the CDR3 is TGTGTCAGAAGCTTACCCCTAACTAGCGGGCTCGCCTACGTCGAGCAGTACTTC. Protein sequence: CVRSLPLTSGLAYVEQYF.

CDR3 amino acids: CASSHVEADTQYF. The CDR3, as DNA: TGTGCCAGCAGTCATGTCGAAGCAGATACGCAGTATTTT. This sequence joins TRBV7-6 and TRBJ2-3, with D unresolved. Trimming took 6 bases from V and 4 from J, leaving 11 bases between them. CDR1 SGHVS and CDR2 FNYEAQ come from the germline V gene. The CDR3 has 13 residues.

The CDR3 sequence is CASSVVGGHEQFF. The CDR3 bases are TGTGCCAGCAGCGTCGTAGGTGGGCATGAGCAGTTCTTC. This chain joins TRBV7-2 and TRBJ2-1; the D is unclear. CDR1 and CDR2 (germline): SGHTA, FQGNSA. Trimming pared 5 bases from V and 8 bases from J, leaving 13 bases between. The length of the CDR3 is 13 residues.

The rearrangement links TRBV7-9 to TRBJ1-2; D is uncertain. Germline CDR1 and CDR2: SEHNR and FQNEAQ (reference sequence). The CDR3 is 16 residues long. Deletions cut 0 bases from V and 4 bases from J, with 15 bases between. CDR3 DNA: TGTGCCAGCAGCTTAGCCCAAGGAGGAGGGCTCTATGGCTACACCTTC. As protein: CASSLAQGGGLYGYTF.

The CDR3 sequence is CASSPGGVFTEAFF. The CDR3 DNA follows: TGTGCCAGCAGCCCGGGGGGGGTCTTTACTGAAGCTTTCTTT. This chain connects TRBV28 to TRBJ1-1, with D possibly being TRBD1 (5 bases). The CDR3 runs to 14 residues. CDR1 is MDHEN and CDR2 is SYDVKM in the germline V gene. The germline V and J ends were trimmed by 6 bases and 5 bases, with 16 bases remaining between them.

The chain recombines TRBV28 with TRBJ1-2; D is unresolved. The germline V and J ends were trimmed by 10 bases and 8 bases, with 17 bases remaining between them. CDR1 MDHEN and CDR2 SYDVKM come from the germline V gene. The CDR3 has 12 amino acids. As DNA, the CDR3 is TGTGCCACCAGAACAGTAATGCGAGGCTACACCTTC. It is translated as CATRTVMRGYTF.

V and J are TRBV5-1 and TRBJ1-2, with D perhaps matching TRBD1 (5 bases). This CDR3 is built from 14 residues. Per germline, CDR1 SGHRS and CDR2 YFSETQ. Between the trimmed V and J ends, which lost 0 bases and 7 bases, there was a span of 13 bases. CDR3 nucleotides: TGCGCCAGCAGCTTGGCCGGGGACGTGCCTGGCTACACCTTC. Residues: CASSLAGDVPGYTF.

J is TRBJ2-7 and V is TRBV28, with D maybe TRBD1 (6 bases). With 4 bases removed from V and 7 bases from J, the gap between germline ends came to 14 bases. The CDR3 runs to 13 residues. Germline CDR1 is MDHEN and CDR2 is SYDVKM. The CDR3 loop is CASSSGEKGEQYF. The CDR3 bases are TGTGCCAGCAGTTCAGGGGAGAAGGGGGAGCAGTACTTC. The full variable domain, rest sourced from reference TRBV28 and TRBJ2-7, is DVKVTQSSRYLVKRTGEKVFLECVQDMDHENMFWYRQDPGLGLRLIYFSYDVKMKEKGDIPEGYSVSREKKERFSLILESASTNQTSMYLCASSSGEKGEQYFGPGTRLTVT.

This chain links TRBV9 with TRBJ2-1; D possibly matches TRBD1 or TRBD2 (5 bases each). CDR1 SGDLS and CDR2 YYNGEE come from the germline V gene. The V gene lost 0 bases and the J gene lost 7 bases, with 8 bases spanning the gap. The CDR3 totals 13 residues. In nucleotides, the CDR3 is TGTGCCAGCAGCGTAGGGGGGACGAATGAGCAGTTCTTC. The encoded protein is CASSVGGTNEQFF.